This T cell receptor (beta chain) was identified during a study of neurological immune-mediated disorders. General study findings and limits: Levels of TCR clonal expansion peaked in HTLV-1-associated myelopathy and reached their lowest in multiple sclerosis, under those of healthy controls. CDR3 amino acid sequences of expanded clones were not shared across subjects, a result suggesting private repertoires in all groups.

Germline V gene sequence: CDR1 SQVTM, CDR2 ANQGSEA. The CDR3 extends over 12 amino acids. V was clipped by 8 bases and J by 7 bases, with 17 bases between them. This clonotype was counted at least ten times. The target antigen is unknown. The cDNA came from 5'RACE, which used 10-nucleotide random UMIs. TCRdb re-analysed the 5' RACE reads in MiXCR, keeping a single row per CDR3 protein. The sample lists 70,000 to 75,000 distinct CDR3 sequences, approximately 14% occurring once. Stated time point: longitudinal time-point 1 (baseline). Preparation of the unsorted libraries drew on 2 million PBMCs stored at -80 C.

Specimen: PBMCs. The TCR was taken from a female donor with HTLV-1-associated myelopathy (HAM/TSP). This chain connects TRBV29-1 to TRBJ1-2, with D possibly TRBD1 on 5 matching bases. The CDR3 DNA reads TGCAGCCTTGGGACCGAACCGGGTGGCTACACCTTC. This sequence encodes CSLGTEPGGYTF.